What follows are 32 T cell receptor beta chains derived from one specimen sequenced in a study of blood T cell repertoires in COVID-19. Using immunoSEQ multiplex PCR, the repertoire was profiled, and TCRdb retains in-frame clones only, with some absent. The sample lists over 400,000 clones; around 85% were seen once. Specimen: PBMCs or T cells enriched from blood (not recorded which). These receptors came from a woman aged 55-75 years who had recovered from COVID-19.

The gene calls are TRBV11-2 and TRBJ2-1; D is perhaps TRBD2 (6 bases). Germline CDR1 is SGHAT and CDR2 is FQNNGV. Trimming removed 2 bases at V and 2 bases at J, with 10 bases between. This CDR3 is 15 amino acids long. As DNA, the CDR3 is TGTGCCAGCAGCTTAATTTCGGGGGCCTACAATGAGCAGTTCTTC. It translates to CASSLISGAYNEQFF.

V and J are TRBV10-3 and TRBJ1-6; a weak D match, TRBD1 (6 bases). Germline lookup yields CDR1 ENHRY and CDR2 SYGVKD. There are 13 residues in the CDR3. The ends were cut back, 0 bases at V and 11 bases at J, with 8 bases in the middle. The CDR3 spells CAISESQGPPLHF. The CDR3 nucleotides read TGTGCCATCAGTGAGTCGCAGGGGCCACCCCTCCACTTT.

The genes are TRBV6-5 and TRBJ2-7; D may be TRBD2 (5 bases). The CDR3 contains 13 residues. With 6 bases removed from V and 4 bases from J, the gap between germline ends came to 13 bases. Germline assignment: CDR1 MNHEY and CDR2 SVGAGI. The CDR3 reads CASSRFGEYEQYV. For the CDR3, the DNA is TGTGCCAGCAGCCGGTTCGGGGAGTACGAGCAGTACGTC.

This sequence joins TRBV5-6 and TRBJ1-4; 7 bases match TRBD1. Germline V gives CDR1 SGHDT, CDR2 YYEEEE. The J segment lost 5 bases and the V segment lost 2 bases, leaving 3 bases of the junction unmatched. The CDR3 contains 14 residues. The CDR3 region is CASSFGTANEKLFF. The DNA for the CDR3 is TGTGCCAGCAGCTTCGGGACAGCGAATGAAAAACTGTTTTTT.

The CDR3 here is CASNDRGPTNSPLHF. CDR3 nucleotide sequence: TGCGCCAGCAACGACAGGGGGCCGACTAATTCACCCCTCCACTTT. The chain is built from TRBV10-2 and TRBJ1-6; 10 bases match TRBD1. The CDR3 has 15 residues. The V segment lost 7 bases and the J segment 6 bases; nucleotides outside the gene matches: 6. CDR1 and CDR2 (germline): WSHSY, SAAADI.

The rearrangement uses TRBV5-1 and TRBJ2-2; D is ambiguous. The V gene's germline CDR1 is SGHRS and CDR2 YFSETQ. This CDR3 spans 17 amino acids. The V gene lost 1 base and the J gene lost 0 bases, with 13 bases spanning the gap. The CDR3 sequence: CASSLSVQAANTGELFF. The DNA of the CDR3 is TGCGCCAGCAGCTTGTCTGTCCAGGCCGCGAACACCGGGGAGCTGTTTTTT. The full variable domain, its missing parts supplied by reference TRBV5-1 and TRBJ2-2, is KAGVTQTPRYLIKTRGQQVTLSCSPISGHRSVSWYQQTPGQGLQFLFEYFSETQRNKGNFPGRFSGRQFSNSRSEMNVSTLELGDSALYLCASSLSVQAANTGELFFGEGSRLTVL.

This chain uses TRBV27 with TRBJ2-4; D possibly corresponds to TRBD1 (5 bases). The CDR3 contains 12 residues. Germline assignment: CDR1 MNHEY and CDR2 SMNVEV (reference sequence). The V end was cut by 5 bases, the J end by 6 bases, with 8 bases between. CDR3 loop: CASSGAANIQYF. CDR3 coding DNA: TGTGCCAGCAGTGGGGCGGCAAACATTCAGTACTTC.

CDR3 sequence reads: CASSPFDRGLMGEQFF. The CDR3, as DNA: TGTGCCAGCTCACCCTTCGACAGGGGCCTTATGGGGGAGCAGTTCTTC. This chain joins TRBV18 and TRBJ2-1; 8 bases are a match to TRBD1. This CDR3 comprises 16 residues. Per germline, CDR1 KGHSH and CDR2 LQKENI. V shed 3 bases, J shed 10 bases, and the junction held 14 bases outside the gene matches.

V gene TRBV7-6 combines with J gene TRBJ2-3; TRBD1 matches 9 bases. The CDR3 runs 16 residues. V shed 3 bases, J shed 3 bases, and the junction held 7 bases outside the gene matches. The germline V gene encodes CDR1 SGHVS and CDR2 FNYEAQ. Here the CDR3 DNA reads TGTGCCAGCAGCTTGGGACAGGGATGGGGAACAGATACGCAGTATTTT. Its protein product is CASSLGQGWGTDTQYF.

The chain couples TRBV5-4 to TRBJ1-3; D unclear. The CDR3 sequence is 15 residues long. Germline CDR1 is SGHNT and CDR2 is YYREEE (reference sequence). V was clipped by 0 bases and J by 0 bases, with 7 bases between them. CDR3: CASSLGPGSGNTIYF. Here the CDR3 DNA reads TGTGCCAGCAGCTTGGGTCCCGGCTCTGGAAACACCATATATTTT. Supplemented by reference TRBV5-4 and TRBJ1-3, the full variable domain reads ETGVTQSPTHLIKTRGQQVTLRCSSQSGHNTVSWYQQALGQGPQFIFQYYREEENGRGNFPPRFSGLQFPNYSSELNVNALELDDSALYLCASSLGPGSGNTIYFGEGSWLTVV.

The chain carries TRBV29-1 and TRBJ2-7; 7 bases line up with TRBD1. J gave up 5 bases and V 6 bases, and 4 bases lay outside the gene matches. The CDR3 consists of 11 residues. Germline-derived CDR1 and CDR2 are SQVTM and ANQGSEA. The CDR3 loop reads CSVPRGNEQYF. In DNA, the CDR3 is TGCAGCGTGCCCAGGGGGAACGAGCAGTACTTC.

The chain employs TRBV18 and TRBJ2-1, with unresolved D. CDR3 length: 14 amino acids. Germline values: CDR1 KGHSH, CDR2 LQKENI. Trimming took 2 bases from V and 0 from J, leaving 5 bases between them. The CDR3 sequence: CASSPSTSYNEQFF. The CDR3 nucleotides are TGTGCCAGCTCACCATCTACCTCCTACAATGAGCAGTTCTTC. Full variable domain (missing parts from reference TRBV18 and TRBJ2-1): NAGVMQNPRHLVRRRGQEARLRCSPMKGHSHVYWYRQLPEEGLKFMVYLQKENIIDESGMPKERFSAEFPKEGPSILRIQQVVRGDSAAYFCASSPSTSYNEQFFGPGTRLTVL.

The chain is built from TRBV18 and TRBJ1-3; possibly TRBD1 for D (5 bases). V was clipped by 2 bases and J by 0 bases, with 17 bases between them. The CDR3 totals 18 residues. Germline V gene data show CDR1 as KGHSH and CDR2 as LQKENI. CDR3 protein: CASSPEALRQFSGNTIYF. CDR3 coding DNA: TGTGCCAGCTCACCAGAAGCTCTTAGACAGTTCTCTGGAAACACCATATATTTT. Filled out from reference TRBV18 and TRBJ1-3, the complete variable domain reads NAGVMQNPRHLVRRRGQEARLRCSPMKGHSHVYWYRQLPEEGLKFMVYLQKENIIDESGMPKERFSAEFPKEGPSILRIQQVVRGDSAAYFCASSPEALRQFSGNTIYFGEGSWLTVV.

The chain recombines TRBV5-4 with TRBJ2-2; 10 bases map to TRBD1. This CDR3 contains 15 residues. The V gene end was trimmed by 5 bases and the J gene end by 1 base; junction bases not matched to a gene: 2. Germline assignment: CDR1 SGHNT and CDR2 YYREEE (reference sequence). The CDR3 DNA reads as TGTGCCAGCAGAGGGACAGGGGTGAACACCGGGGAGCTGTTTTTT. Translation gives CASRGTGVNTGELFF. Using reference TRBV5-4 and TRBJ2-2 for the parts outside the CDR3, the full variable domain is ETGVTQSPTHLIKTRGQQVTLRCSSQSGHNTVSWYQQALGQGPQFIFQYYREEENGRGNFPPRFSGLQFPNYSSELNVNALELDDSALYLCASRGTGVNTGELFFGEGSRLTVL.

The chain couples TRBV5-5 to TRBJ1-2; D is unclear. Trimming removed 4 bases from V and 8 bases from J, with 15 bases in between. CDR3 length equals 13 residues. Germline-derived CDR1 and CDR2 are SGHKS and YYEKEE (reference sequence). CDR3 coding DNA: TGTGCCAGCAGCCCTGACCCACAGCGGGGCTACACCTTC. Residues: CASSPDPQRGYTF.

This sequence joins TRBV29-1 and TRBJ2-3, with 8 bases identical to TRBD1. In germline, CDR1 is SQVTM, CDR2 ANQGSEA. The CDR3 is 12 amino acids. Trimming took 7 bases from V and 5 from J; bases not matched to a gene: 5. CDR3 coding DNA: TGCAGCGCCCCCGACAGGGGAGATACGCAGTATTTT. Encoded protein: CSAPDRGDTQYF.

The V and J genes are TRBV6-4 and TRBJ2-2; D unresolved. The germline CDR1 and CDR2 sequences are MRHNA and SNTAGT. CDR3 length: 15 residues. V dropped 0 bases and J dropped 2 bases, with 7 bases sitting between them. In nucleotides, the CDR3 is TGTGCCAGCAGTGACTCGAGGCTCAACACCGGGGAGCTGTTTTTT. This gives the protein CASSDSRLNTGELFF.

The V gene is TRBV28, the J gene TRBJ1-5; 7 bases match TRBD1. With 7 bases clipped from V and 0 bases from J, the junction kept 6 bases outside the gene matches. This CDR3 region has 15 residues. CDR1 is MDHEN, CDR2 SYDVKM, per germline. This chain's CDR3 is CASIPGQYSNQPQHF. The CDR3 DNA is TGTGCCAGCATCCCGGGACAGTATAGCAATCAGCCCCAGCATTTT.

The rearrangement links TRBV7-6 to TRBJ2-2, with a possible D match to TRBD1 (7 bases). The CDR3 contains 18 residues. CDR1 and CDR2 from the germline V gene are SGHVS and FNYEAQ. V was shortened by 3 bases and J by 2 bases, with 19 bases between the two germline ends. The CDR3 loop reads CASSLSHTGEVNTGELFF. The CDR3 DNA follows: TGTGCCAGCAGCTTGTCCCATACAGGGGAGGTAAACACCGGGGAGCTGTTTTTT.

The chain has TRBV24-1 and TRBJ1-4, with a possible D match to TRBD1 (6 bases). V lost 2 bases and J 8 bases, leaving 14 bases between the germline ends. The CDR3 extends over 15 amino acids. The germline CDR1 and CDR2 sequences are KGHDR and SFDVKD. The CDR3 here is CATSDSAGEGEKLFF. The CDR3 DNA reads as TGTGCCACCAGTGATTCGGCAGGGGAGGGGGAAAAACTGTTTTTT.

CDR3 nucleotide sequence: TGTGCCAGCAGCTTAGCCCTTCTAGCGGGGGTCACAGATACGCAGTATTTT. Residues: CASSLALLAGVTDTQYF. The chain employs TRBV5-6 and TRBJ2-3; 10 bases map to TRBD2. The CDR3 extends over 17 amino acids. CDR1 and CDR2 from the germline V gene are SGHDT and YYEEEE. Trimming removed 2 bases from V and 2 bases from J; junction bases left unmatched: 8.

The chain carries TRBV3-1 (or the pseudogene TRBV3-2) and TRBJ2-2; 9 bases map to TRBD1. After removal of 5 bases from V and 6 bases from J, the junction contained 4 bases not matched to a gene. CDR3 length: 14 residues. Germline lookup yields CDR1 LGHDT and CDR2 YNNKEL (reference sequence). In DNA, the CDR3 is TGTGCCAGCAGCACCCGGACAGGGGCCGGGGAGCTGTTTTTT. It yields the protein CASSTRTGAGELFF.

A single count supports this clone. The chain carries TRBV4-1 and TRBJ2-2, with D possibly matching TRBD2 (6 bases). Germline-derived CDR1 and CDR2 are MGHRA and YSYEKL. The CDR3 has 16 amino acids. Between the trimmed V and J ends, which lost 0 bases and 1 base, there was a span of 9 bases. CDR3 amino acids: CASSQEWRGNTGELFF. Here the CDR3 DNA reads TGCGCCAGCAGCCAAGAATGGCGGGGGAACACCGGGGAGCTGTTTTTT.

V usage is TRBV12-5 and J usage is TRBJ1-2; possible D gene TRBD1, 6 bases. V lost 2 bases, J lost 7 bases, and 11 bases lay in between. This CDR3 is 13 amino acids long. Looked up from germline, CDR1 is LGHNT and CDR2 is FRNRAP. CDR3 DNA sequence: TGTGCTAGTGGTTTGATACAGGGTTCTGGCTACACCTTC. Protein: CASGLIQGSGYTF.

Written as DNA, the CDR3 is TGTGCCAGCAGCCCAAGGCAGGGGGCGGCTGGAAACACCATATATTTT. It yields the protein CASSPRQGAAGNTIYF. V gene TRBV7-9 combines with J gene TRBJ1-3, with 8 nucleotides matching TRBD1. This CDR3 has 16 residues. The germline V gene has CDR1 SEHNR and CDR2 FQNEAQ (reference sequence). The ends lost 5 bases at V and 2 bases at J; junction bases unmatched: 8. The whole variable domain, remainder taken from reference TRBV7-9 and TRBJ1-3, is DTGVSQNPRHKITKRGQNVTFRCDPISEHNRLYWYRQTLGQGPEFLTYFQNEAQLEKSRLLSDRFSAERPKGSFSTLEIQRTEQGDSAMYLCASSPRQGAAGNTIYFGEGSWLTVV.

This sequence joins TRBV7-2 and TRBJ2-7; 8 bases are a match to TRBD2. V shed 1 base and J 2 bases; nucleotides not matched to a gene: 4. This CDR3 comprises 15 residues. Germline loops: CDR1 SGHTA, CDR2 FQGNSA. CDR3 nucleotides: TGTGCCAGCAGCTTAGGAGCGGGGGCGCCCTACGAGCAGTACTTC. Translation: CASSLGAGAPYEQYF.

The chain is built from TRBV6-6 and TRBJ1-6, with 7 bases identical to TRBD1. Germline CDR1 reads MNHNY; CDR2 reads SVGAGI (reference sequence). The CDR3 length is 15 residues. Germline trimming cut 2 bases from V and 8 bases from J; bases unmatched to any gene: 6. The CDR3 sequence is CASSYKAGGDSPLHF. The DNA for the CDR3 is TGTGCCAGCAGTTACAAGGCAGGGGGAGATTCACCCCTCCACTTT.

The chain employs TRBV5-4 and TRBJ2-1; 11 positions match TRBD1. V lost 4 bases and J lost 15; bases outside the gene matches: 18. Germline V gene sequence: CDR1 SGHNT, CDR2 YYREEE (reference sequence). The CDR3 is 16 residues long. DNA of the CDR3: TGTGCCAGCAGCAGAGAGGGACAGGGGGGGAAGCAGCCCTGGTTCTTC. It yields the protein CASSREGQGGKQPWFF.

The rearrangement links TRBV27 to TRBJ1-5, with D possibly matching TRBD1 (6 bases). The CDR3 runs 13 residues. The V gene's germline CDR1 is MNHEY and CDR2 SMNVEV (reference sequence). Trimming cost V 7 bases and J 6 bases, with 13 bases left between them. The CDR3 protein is CASNDRSGQPQHF. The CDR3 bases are TGTGCCAGCAACGACAGGTCTGGTCAGCCCCAGCATTTT.

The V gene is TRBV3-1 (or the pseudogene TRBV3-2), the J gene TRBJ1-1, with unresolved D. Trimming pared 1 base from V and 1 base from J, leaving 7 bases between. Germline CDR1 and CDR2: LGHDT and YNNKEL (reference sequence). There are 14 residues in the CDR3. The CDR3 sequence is CASSQGGWNTEAFF. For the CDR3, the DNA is TGTGCCAGCAGCCAAGGCGGATGGAACACTGAAGCTTTCTTT.

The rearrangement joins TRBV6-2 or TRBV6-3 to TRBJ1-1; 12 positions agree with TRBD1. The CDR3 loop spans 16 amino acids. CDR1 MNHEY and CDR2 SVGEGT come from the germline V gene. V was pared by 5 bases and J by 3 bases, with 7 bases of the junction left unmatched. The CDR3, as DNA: TGTGCCAGCAGTCAAGGGACAGGGGGCGCGCACACTGAAGCTTTCTTT. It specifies CASSQGTGGAHTEAFF.

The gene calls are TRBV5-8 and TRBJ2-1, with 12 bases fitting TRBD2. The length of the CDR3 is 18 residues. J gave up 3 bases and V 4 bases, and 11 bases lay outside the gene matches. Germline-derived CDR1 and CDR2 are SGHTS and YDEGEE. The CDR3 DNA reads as TGTGCCAGCAGCCCTCGGACTAGCGGGAAGAGTGGCTACAATGAGCAGTTCTTC. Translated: CASSPRTSGKSGYNEQFF.